The subject of this entry is one T cell receptor (beta chain). Some clones are missing from TCRdb's copy, which holds only in-frame ones; the method was immunoSEQ multiplex PCR. Of tens of thousands of clones in the sample, about 87% were seen once. Germline V CDR1 and CDR2: SEHNR, FQNEAQ (reference sequence). V gave up 3 bases and J gave up 0 bases, with 9 bases separating them. This CDR3 comprises 15 residues. This sample was taken from a study of T cell changes during pregnancy in multiple sclerosis. The receptor was isolated from a female donor in good health, enrolled as a control in a pregnancy study. The chain couples TRBV7-9 to TRBJ1-3, with D hard to call. Sequenced material: peripheral blood, taken in the first trimester of pregnancy. The CDR3 DNA is TGTGCCAGCAGCTTCTTTGAAGCCTCTGGAAACACCATATATTTT. It specifies CASSFFEASGNTIYF.